This TCR beta chain was profiled in a study of regulatory T cells in long-lasting Graves disease. Investigators prepared the TCR beta libraries by applying iRepertoire HTBI primers and Arm-PCR of CDR3 regions. TCRdb reprocessed the multiplex PCR reads via MiXCR and lists one record per CDR3 protein. The data contain about 500,000 distinct CDR3 sequences, approximately 12% of them singletons. Trimming removed 2 bases at V and 0 bases at J, with 20 bases between. CDR3 length equals 19 residues. The V gene's germline CDR1 is SEHNR and CDR2 FQNEAQ (reference sequence). This clonotype has a count of ten or more. Time point here: newly diagnosed GD, antithyroid drugs for less than 3 months. Preparation of the TCR library used RNA extracted from PBMCs. The peripheral blood volume drawn was 8 to 9.5 milliliters, and it was collected into EDTA tubes. The sample was also reused in another study, on T cells in Graves' hyperthyroidism and ophthalmopathy. That source reports: Most expanded thyroid clonotypes above 0.001 recurred in blood. A model built on 13 V-J features separated ophthalmopathy from stable hyperthyroidism.

J is TRBJ2-1 and V is TRBV7-9, with D possibly matching TRBD1 (5 bases). The TCR comes from a woman aged 30 to 39 with Graves disease. The sequenced sample was peripheral blood mononuclear cells (PBMCs), obtained at new diagnosis, from a patient treated with antithyroid drugs. CDR3 protein: CASSLPRTPARSSYNEQFF. The CDR3 DNA reads as TGTGCCAGCAGCTTACCTCGGACACCGGCTAGGAGCTCCTACAATGAGCAGTTCTTC.